This is a list of T cell receptor beta chains from one sample in a study of sequential checkpoint blockade in melanoma. Profiled with immunoSEQ multiplex PCR; TCRdb holds only in-frame clones, not every one. The sample carries approximately 940 clones, around a quarter recorded once. The specimen was tumor tissue (inferred from file names), collected from a patient given nivolumab and ipilimumab in sequence. The source of these receptors is a human donor with melanoma. Each CDR3 is given with its conserved first and last residue. A D gene is named only where the DNA matches it firmly. Expanded clones get a size class; other rows say once, few or many, or leave the size out.

V gene	D gene	clone size	J gene	CDR3 protein	CDR3 DNA
TRBV28	-	-	TRBJ1-3	CASSPPEGFGNTIYF	TGTGCCAGCAGTCCACCGGAAGGGTTCGGAAACACCATATATTTT
TRBV11-3	TRBD1	medium-sized	TRBJ1-2	CASSMGQANYGYTF	TGTGCCAGCAGCATGGGACAGGCTAACTATGGCTACACCTTC
TRBV6-8	-	few	TRBJ1-2	CAISAGEGANYGYTF	TGTGCCATCAGTGCTGGAGAGGGAGCGAACTATGGCTACACCTTC
TRBV11-3	TRBD2	few	TRBJ2-2	CASSLDPNKRLADGELFF	TGTGCCAGCAGCTTAGATCCGAATAAAAGACTAGCTGACGGGGAGCTGTTTTTT
TRBV6-1	-	-	TRBJ1-1	CASSEAGAANTEAFF	TGTGCCAGCAGTGAAGCGGGGGCAGCGAACACTGAAGCTTTCTTT
TRBV11-3	TRBD1	few	TRBJ1-6	CASSSQGPESPLHF	TGTGCCAGCAGCTCACAGGGGCCTGAATCACCCCTCCACTTT
TRBV19	-	few	TRBJ1-2	CASSPRQIYGYTF	TGTGCCAGTAGTCCGAGACAGATTTATGGCTACACCTTC
TRBV5-1	-	-	TRBJ2-5	CASSQDGGKGETQYF	TGCGCCAGCAGCCAGGATGGCGGAAAGGGAGAGACCCAGTACTTC
TRBV9	TRBD1	few	TRBJ1-5	CASSVGTGYQPQHF	TGTGCCAGCAGCGTCGGGACAGGCTATCAGCCCCAGCATTTT
TRBV6-8	-	-	TRBJ1-1	CASSYDGWVRSAFF	TGTGCCAGCAGTTACGATGGGTGGGTCAGGAGTGCTTTCTTT
TRBV7-1	-	few	TRBJ1-4	CASSPVFGEKLFF	TGTGCCAGCAGCCCGGTTTTCGGGGAAAAACTGTTTTTT
TRBV19	-	-	TRBJ2-3	CASSTGSYAQYF	TGTGCCAGTAGTACCGGGTCCTATGCGCAGTATTTT
TRBV30	-	-	TRBJ2-1	CAWSRVAENLNNEQFF	TGTGCCTGGAGTAGAGTAGCGGAGAACCTCAACAATGAGCAGTTCTTC
TRBV28	-	few	TRBJ1-2	CASSRRQNNYGYTF	TGTGCCAGCAGTCGGAGACAGAATAACTATGGCTACACCTTC
TRBV11-3	-	medium-sized	TRBJ1-1	CASSSLGDSYTEAFF	TGTGCCAGCAGCTCCCTCGGGGACTCTTACACTGAAGCTTTCTTT
TRBV11-3	TRBD1	large	TRBJ1-1	CASSPGQGSVNTEAFF	TGTGCCAGCAGCCCGGGACAGGGATCTGTGAACACTGAAGCTTTCTTT
TRBV6-8	-	few	TRBJ1-1	CASSYSGQRPRMGNTEAFF	TGTGCCAGCAGTTACTCGGGGCAACGTCCAAGGATGGGGAACACTGAAGCTTTCTTT
TRBV6-8	-	large	TRBJ1-1	CASSRGVDTEAFF	TGTGCCAGCAGTCGCGGTGTAGACACTGAAGCTTTCTTT
TRBV9	-	-	TRBJ2-1	CASSATDRAIEQFF	TGTGCCAGCAGCGCCACCGACAGAGCCATTGAGCAGTTCTTC
TRBV11-3	-	-	TRBJ2-3	CASSPSPAFDGADTQYF	TGTGCCAGCAGCCCGAGCCCGGCTTTCGATGGGGCAGATACGCAGTATTTT
TRBV19	-	large	TRBJ2-1	CASSTWGNNEQFF	TGTGCCAGTAGTACTTGGGGGAACAATGAGCAGTTCTTC
TRBV29-1	TRBD1	-	TRBJ1-2	CSVGTGGPGGYTF	TGCAGCGTTGGGACAGGGGGTCCGGGAGGCTACACCTTC
TRBV6-8	-	-	TRBJ1-2	CASSYARGNNYGYTF	TGTGCCAGCAGTTACGCCAGGGGCAATAACTATGGCTACACCTTC
TRBV6-8	-	few	TRBJ2-7	CASSYSGSSYEQYF	TGTGCCAGCAGTTACTCGGGTTCCTCCTACGAGCAGTACTTC
TRBV11-3	-	few	TRBJ2-7	CASSSYGGSYEQYF	TGTGCCAGCAGCTCCTATGGGGGCTCCTACGAGCAGTACTTC
TRBV11-3	-	few	TRBJ2-2	CASSLDSRGTGELFF	TGTGCCAGCAGCTTAGATTCACGGGGAACCGGGGAGCTGTTTTTT
TRBV18	-	-	TRBJ2-5	CASSPYQETQYF	TGTGCCAGCTCACCGTACCAAGAGACCCAGTACTTC
TRBV4-1	-	few	TRBJ2-1	CASSQDRSPSYNEQFF	TGCGCCAGCAGCCAAGATCGGAGTCCCTCCTACAATGAGCAGTTCTTC
TRBV30	TRBD1	-	TRBJ2-7	CAWDRDSYEQYF	TGTGCCTGGGACAGGGACTCCTACGAGCAGTACTTC
TRBV11-3	TRBD1	-	TRBJ1-6	CASSQGQGLGSPLHF	TGTGCCAGCAGCCAAGGACAGGGGCTTGGCTCACCCCTCCACTTT
TRBV7-1	-	medium-sized	TRBJ2-1	CASSLVPGNEQFF	TGTGCCAGCAGCTTAGTCCCAGGGAATGAGCAGTTCTTC
TRBV6-8	TRBD1	few	TRBJ2-1	CASSPNRDRDNEQFF	TGTGCCAGCAGCCCCAACCGGGACAGGGATAATGAGCAGTTCTTC